This T cell receptor beta chain is drawn from a study of cytomegalovirus exposure and HLA in healthy donors. Study findings and constraints: Previously analyzed data showed that most TCR beta V segments were productive at a frequency of about 90% or about 30%.

On this clone itself: The antigen is not known.

V lost 4 bases, J lost 4 bases, and 8 bases stayed unmatched. The germline V gene encodes CDR1 SGDLS and CDR2 YYNGEE. This CDR3 is 16 amino acids long. The PCR employed 60 Vbeta primers together with 13 Jbeta primers. Libraries were prepared by immunoSEQ multiplex PCR; TCRdb keeps only in-frame clonotypes and omits some of them. The data hold about 160,000 clones, with around 79% observed a single time. The donors (healthy individuals) were bone marrow donors. No record exists of this donor's CMV serostatus. The clonotype was recovered from a human donor in good health. The sample was PBMCs. V gene TRBV9 combines with J gene TRBJ2-3, with TRBD1 matching 11 bases. The CDR3 reads CASSISGQGAADTQYF. CDR3 bases: TGTGCCAGCAGCATCTCAGGACAGGGGGCTGCAGATACGCAGTATTTT. The full variable domain, its missing parts supplied by reference TRBV9 and TRBJ2-3, is DSGVTQTPKHLITATGQRVTLRCSPRSGDLSVYWYQQSLDQGLQFLIQYYNGEERAKGNILERFSAQQFPDLHSELNLSSLELGDSALYFCASSISGQGAADTQYFGPGTRLTVL.